This T cell receptor (beta chain) was captured by sequencing in a study of T cell responses to AZD1222 COVID-19 vaccine. Libraries were prepared by immunoSEQ multiplex PCR; TCRdb keeps only in-frame clonotypes and omits some of them. The sample consists of 100,000 to 150,000 clones, 80% to 90% of them appearing once. A word on this clone: Its specificity is unknown.

The CDR3 consists of 13 residues. The V and J ends lost 6 bases and 2 bases, in that order; junction bases with no gene match: 3. Germline-derived CDR1 and CDR2 are MDHEN and SYDVKM. Study-wide results and limits: Distributed over spike, vaccine-associated CD4 TCRs predominated at 160-218 and 743-854.

Here the sequenced sample was peripheral blood, taken on day 0 of AZD1222 vaccination. This TCR was recovered from an adult in good health. This chain connects TRBV28 to TRBJ1-2, with 7 bases that match TRBD1. The DNA of the CDR3 is TGTGCCAGCAGGCAACAGGGGAACTATGGCTACACCTTC. It encodes CASRQQGNYGYTF.